A selection of T cell receptor beta chains follows, all from one sample in a study of shared clonotypes between healthy human individuals. The data were produced by immunoSEQ multiplex PCR, yet TCRdb's version contains in-frame clones alone and is incomplete. The sample includes under 2.5 million clones, 85% to 95% of them seen just once. The sample was naive CD4+ T cells from PBMCs. The receptors originated from a man aged 18 to 29 in good health. Some clones in this sample may be carry-over from other donors' samples. The CDR3 runs from the conserved cysteine through the conserved F or W. The D gene is left open where the match is weak. Expanded clones get a size class; other rows say once, few or many, or leave the size out.

>14|NA|NA|TRBV7-2|TRBJ2-2
TGTGCCAGCAGCAGATCCGGGACGCCCGGGGAGCTGTTTTTT
CASSRSGTPGELFF
>15|NA|NA|TRBV6-5|TRBJ2-7
TGTGCCAGCAGACCTTCCCAGAAGGGGTCCTACGAGCAGTACTTC
CASRPSQKGSYEQYF
>16|TRBD1|NA|TRBV19|TRBJ1-2
TGTGCCAGTAGTATGAAAGGACAGGGGTATAACTATGGCTACACCTTC
CASSMKGQGYNYGYTF
>14|NA|NA|TRBV19|TRBJ2-7
TGTGCCAGTAGTATTGGGCGGGGCGGCTACGAGCAGTACTTC
CASSIGRGGYEQYF
>16|TRBD1|NA|TRBV19|TRBJ2-7
TGTGCCAGTAGTCCCTACGGGACAGCTACTTCCTACGAGCAGTACTTC
CASSPYGTATSYEQYF
>14|TRBD2|NA|TRBV27|TRBJ2-7
TGTGCCAGCAGTTTCCAGCGGGAGTCGTACGAGCAGTACTTC
CASSFQRESYEQYF
>18|NA|few|TRBV4-1|TRBJ1-1
TGCGCCAGCAGCCAAACGGTCGCAAGAAACAGGGTTAAGACTGAAGCTTTCTTT
CASSQTVARNRVKTEAFF
>16|TRBD1|NA|TRBV6-5|TRBJ2-7
TGTGCCAGCAGTTTTCTCACGGGACAGGGGGCGTACGAGCAGTACTTC
CASSFLTGQGAYEQYF
>18|NA|few|TRBV28|TRBJ2-6
TGTGCCAGCAGTTCGTGGACTGCAGACTACTCTGGGGCCAACGTCCTGACTTTC
CASSSWTADYSGANVLTF
>14|NA|NA|TRBV7-2|TRBJ1-5
TGTGCCAGCAGCTTAAGAGCTACCAATCAGCCCCAGCATTTT
CASSLRATNQPQHF
>15|NA|NA|TRBV7-3|TRBJ2-3
TGTGCCAGCAGCTTAAATTCGGCAGCTCCAGATACGCAGTATTTT
CASSLNSAAPDTQYF
>15|TRBD2|NA|TRBV27|TRBJ2-3
TGTGCCAGCAGTTACGTTCTAGCGGGAGTTTCAACGCAGTATTTT
CASSYVLAGVSTQYF
>11|NA|NA|TRBV7-9|TRBJ1-4
TGTGCCAGCAGCTTTAATGAAAAACTGTTTTTT
CASSFNEKLFF
>15|NA|NA|TRBV5-1|TRBJ1-3
TGCGCCAGCAGCCTACCAGCAGGACCTGGAAACACCATATATTTT
CASSLPAGPGNTIYF
>15|NA|few|TRBV4-3|TRBJ1-3
TGCGCCAGCAGCCAAGATTCAGGGAAAGGAAACACCATATATTTT
CASSQDSGKGNTIYF
>14|NA|NA|TRBV7-2|TRBJ2-2
TGTGCCAGCAGGTTAGGGACTAACACCGGGGAGCTGTTTTTT
CASRLGTNTGELFF
>15|TRBD2|NA|TRBV4-2|TRBJ2-2
TGTGCCAGCAGCCAAACGGGGAGGGACACCGGGGAGCTGTTTTTT
CASSQTGRDTGELFF
>16|NA|few|TRBV7-2|TRBJ2-5
TGTGCCAGCAGCCCAAGGGGGGTGCGGCCTAGGGAGACCCAGTACTTC
CASSPRGVRPRETQYF
>13|NA|few|TRBV7-7|TRBJ1-1
TGTGCCAGCAGCAGTACGCAGAACACTGAAGCTTTCTTT
CASSSTQNTEAFF
>15|NA|NA|TRBV5-1|TRBJ1-2
TGCGCCAGCAGCTTGGTGGGACCGCAAACCTATGGCTACACCTTC
CASSLVGPQTYGYTF
>13|NA|NA|TRBV18|TRBJ2-1
TGTGCCAGCTCACGGCAGGCCACCCGCGGCGGGTTCTTC
CASSRQATRGGFF
>15|TRBD2|NA|TRBV9|TRBJ2-1
TGTGCCAGCAGCGTAAGACTAGCGGGACCGAATGAGCAGTTCTTC
CASSVRLAGPNEQFF
>13|NA|once|TRBV2|TRBJ2-5
TGTGCCAGCAATTTAGCCGAGGGAGAGACCCAGTACTTC
CASNLAEGETQYF
>14|TRBD1|NA|TRBV25-1|TRBJ1-6
TGTGCCAGCAGTAGGGGACAGCTAAATTCACCCCTCCACTTT
CASSRGQLNSPLHF
>14|NA|NA|TRBV9|TRBJ2-3
TGTGCCAGCAGCGTAGCACTCCGCACAGATACGCAGTATTTT
CASSVALRTDTQYF
>15|NA|NA|TRBV11-3|TRBJ1-1
TGTGCCAGCAGCTTAGGGCCCGAGGGGAACACTGAAGCTTTCTTT
CASSLGPEGNTEAFF
>11|NA|NA|TRBV12-5|TRBJ1-5
TGTGCTAGTGGGTATGATCAGCCCCAGCATTTT
CASGYDQPQHF
>13|NA|NA|TRBV9|TRBJ2-1
TGTGCCAGCAGCGGTGGGTCCTACAATGAGCAGTTCTTC
CASSGGSYNEQFF
>13|NA|NA|TRBV5-5|TRBJ2-3
TGTGCCAGCAGCTTGGAGGGGGCAGATACGCAGTATTTT
CASSLEGADTQYF
>18|TRBD2|NA|TRBV2|TRBJ2-2
TGTGCCAGCACCAGGACTAGCGGGGGGTCCCTTAACACCGGGGAGCTGTTTTTT
CASTRTSGGSLNTGELFF
>13|NA|NA|TRBV28|TRBJ2-3
TGTGCCAGCAGGGAACAGAACACAGATACGCAGTATTTT
CASREQNTDTQYF
>13|NA|once|TRBV11-2|TRBJ2-7
TGTGCCAGCAGCTTGGGGCATCGCTACGAGCAGTACTTC
CASSLGHRYEQYF
>13|NA|NA|TRBV11-2|TRBJ2-5
TGTGCCAGCAGCTTGTTGGCTGCCGAGACCCAGTACTTC
CASSLLAAETQYF
>15|TRBD1|NA|TRBV30|TRBJ2-5
TGTGCCTGGAGTTCACGGGGGACAGGGATACGGACCCAGTACTTC
CAWSSRGTGIRTQYF
>16|TRBD2|NA|TRBV5-1|TRBJ2-1
TGCGCCAGCAGCCCCACAGCGGGAGGGCCTATAAGTGAGCAGTTCTTC
CASSPTAGGPISEQFF
>15|NA|NA|TRBV6-6|TRBJ2-7
TGTGCCAGCAGTCTAACAGCAGGGGTACCCTACGAGCAGTACTTC
CASSLTAGVPYEQYF
>15|NA|NA|TRBV11-2|TRBJ1-3
TGTGCCAGCAGCCAAGGGACGGGATCTGGAAACACCATATATTTT
CASSQGTGSGNTIYF
>17|TRBD2|NA|TRBV15|TRBJ2-1
TGTGCCACCAGCAGAGATTCGGCGGGAGGGGCTCGGAATGAGCAGTTCTTC
CATSRDSAGGARNEQFF
>13|NA|NA|TRBV6-1|TRBJ1-2
TGTGCCAGCAGTGAGCGAGGCGACTATGGCTACACCTTC
CASSERGDYGYTF
>18|NA|NA|TRBV19|TRBJ2-2
TGTGCCAGTAGTACAACACTCGGGACGGCCGGCAACACCGGGGAGCTGTTTTTT
CASSTTLGTAGNTGELFF
>10|NA|NA|TRBV29-1|TRBJ2-3
TGCAGCGCGGGCACAGATACGCAGTATTTT
CSAGTDTQYF
>15|NA|NA|TRBV27|TRBJ2-5
TGTGCCAGCAGTTCCATTTCCCGATGGCAAGAGACCCAGTACTTC
CASSSISRWQETQYF
>15|NA|NA|TRBV7-9|TRBJ1-1
TGTGCCAGCAGGGCGAGGACTCTACAGCGCACTGAAGCTTTCTTT
CASRARTLQRTEAFF
>14|NA|NA|TRBV30|TRBJ1-5
TGTGCCTGGAGTCGAGGAGCCTCGGGTCAGCCCCAGCATTTT
CAWSRGASGQPQHF
>15|NA|NA|TRBV5-1|TRBJ1-4
TGCGCCAGCAGCGCGAACGGTGACCGGGGGGAAAAACTGTTTTTT
CASSANGDRGEKLFF
>14|NA|NA|TRBV6-5|TRBJ2-7
TGTGCCAGCAGTTGGCAGGGGTCCTCCTACGAGCAGTACTTC
CASSWQGSSYEQYF
>14|TRBD2|NA|TRBV6-1|TRBJ2-7
TGTGCCAGCAATGAAGCGGGGGGTGCCTACGAGCAGTACTTC
CASNEAGGAYEQYF
>13|NA|once|TRBV29-1|TRBJ1-1
TGCAGCGTTGAATCTCTCGGGGGACCTGAAGCTTTCTTT
CSVESLGGPEAFF
>15|NA|NA|TRBV18|TRBJ1-2
TGTGCCAGCTCACCACAGGATCCGGACTACTATGGCTACACCTTC
CASSPQDPDYYGYTF
>11|NA|NA|TRBV30|TRBJ2-7
TGTGCCTGGAATCCCCTCTACGAGCAGTACTTC
CAWNPLYEQYF
>13|NA|once|TRBV9|TRBJ2-7
TGTGCCAGCAGCGTAGAAGGAGTCTACGAGCAGTACTTC
CASSVEGVYEQYF
>15|TRBD2|NA|TRBV18|TRBJ2-3
TGTGCCAGCTCATCTAGCGGGAAAACCACAGATACGCAGTATTTT
CASSSSGKTTDTQYF
>14|TRBD2|NA|TRBV5-6|TRBJ2-5
TGTGCCAGCAGCCAAACTAGCGGGAAAGAGACCCAGTACTTC
CASSQTSGKETQYF
>13|NA|NA|TRBV5-1|TRBJ1-2
TGCGCCAGCAGCTTGGGACAGTCGTCTGGCTACACCTTC
CASSLGQSSGYTF
>14|NA|NA|TRBV7-8|TRBJ2-1
TGTGCCAGCAGCTTAGGGCAGCTCGACAATGAGCAGTTCTTC
CASSLGQLDNEQFF
>18|TRBD2|once|TRBV5-4|TRBJ2-1
TGTGCCAGCAGCGTCGGGACTAGCGGGAGGGTGCGCTACAATGAGCAGTTCTTC
CASSVGTSGRVRYNEQFF
>15|NA|NA|TRBV1|TRBJ2-1
TGCACCAGCTACCCCGGGAGACTAGCAAGGAGTGAGCAGTTCTTC
CTSYPGRLARSEQFF
>11|TRBD1|NA|TRBV6-1|TRBJ2-7
TGTGCCAGTTGGGGACAGCGCGTGAAGTACTTC
CASWGQRVKYF
>14|NA|once|TRBV7-2|TRBJ2-5
TGTGCCAGCAGCTTAATTCCCCAGGGGGAGACCCAGTACTTC
CASSLIPQGETQYF
>12|NA|NA|TRBV28|TRBJ1-5
TGTGCCAGCAGTTTATGGCCACAGCCCCAGCATTTT
CASSLWPQPQHF